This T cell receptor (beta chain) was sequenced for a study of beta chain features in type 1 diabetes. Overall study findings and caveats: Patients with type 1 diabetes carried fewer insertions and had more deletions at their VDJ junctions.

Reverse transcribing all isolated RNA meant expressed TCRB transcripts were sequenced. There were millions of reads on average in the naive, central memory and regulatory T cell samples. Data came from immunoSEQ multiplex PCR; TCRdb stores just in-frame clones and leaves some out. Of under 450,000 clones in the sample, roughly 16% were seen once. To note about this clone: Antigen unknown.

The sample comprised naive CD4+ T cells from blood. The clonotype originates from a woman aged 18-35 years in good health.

The CDR3 nucleotides are TGTGCCAGCAGCTTGTTCGGACAGGGGGCTTTACGGCAGTACTTC. Translation: CASSLFGQGALRQYF. The chain combines TRBV5-6 with TRBJ2-7; the match to TRBD1 covers 11 bases. V trimming: 1 base; J trimming: 9 bases; junction bases outside the gene matches: 9. Per germline, CDR1 SGHDT and CDR2 YYEEEE. CDR3 length: 15 residues.